Below are 16 T cell receptor beta chains sequenced from a single sample in a study of blood T cell repertoires in COVID-19. Measured with immunoSEQ multiplex PCR; TCRdb has only the in-frame clones, and not every one. Of roughly 150,000 clones in the sample, about 86% are singletons; the top ten hold around 7.8%. Sample: PBMCs or T cells enriched from blood (not recorded which). Source of these receptors: a man in his fifties who had recovered from COVID-19.

This sequence joins TRBV6-5 and TRBJ1-1, with D perhaps matching TRBD1 (6 bases). The CDR3 spans 14 residues. CDR1 and CDR2 (germline): MNHEY, SVGAGI. V lost 6 bases, J lost 1 base, and 12 bases lay in between. CDR3 residues: CASRTGTTNTEAFF. The DNA of the CDR3 is TGTGCCAGCAGAACCGGGACAACGAACACTGAAGCTTTCTTT.

The chain employs TRBV6-5 and TRBJ1-5; D gene uncertain. V was clipped by 10 bases and J by 6 bases, with 16 bases between them. Germline CDR1 reads MNHEY; CDR2 reads SVGAGI. The CDR3 extends over 13 amino acids. The CDR3 loop reads CAISIGSGQPQHF. CDR3 nucleotide sequence: TGTGCCATCTCTATCGGTTCGGGTCAGCCCCAGCATTTT.

The chain links TRBV5-1 to TRBJ1-3; tentatively, D is TRBD1 (5 bases). The CDR3 loop spans 16 amino acids. V gave up 0 bases and J gave up 0 bases, with 10 bases separating them. Germline CDR1 is SGHRS and CDR2 is YFSETQ. CDR3 loop: CASSLEGRDSGNTIYF. The CDR3 DNA reads as TGCGCCAGCAGCTTGGAGGGCAGGGACTCTGGAAACACCATATATTTT.

The V gene is TRBV11-3, the J gene TRBJ1-4; D is possibly TRBD1 (6 bases). This CDR3 contains 17 residues. Germline assignment: CDR1 SGHNT and CDR2 YENEEA. Trimming left V 0 bases short and J 0 bases short, with 11 bases between. The CDR3 loop is CASSLEARGTTNEKLFF. As DNA, the CDR3 is TGTGCCAGCAGCTTAGAGGCCAGGGGAACAACTAATGAAAAACTGTTTTTT. The whole variable domain, remainder taken from reference TRBV11-3 and TRBJ1-4, is EAGVVQSPRYKIIEKKQPVAFWCNPISGHNTLYWYLQNLGQGPELLIRYENEEAVDDSQLPKDRFSAERLKGVDSTLKIQPAELGDSAVYLCASSLEARGTTNEKLFFGSGTQLSVL.

This clone was found once. The V and J genes are TRBV19 and TRBJ1-4; 8 bases line up with TRBD1. The CDR3 loop spans 16 amino acids. V trimming: 7 bases; J trimming: 10 bases; junction bases outside the gene matches: 17. Per germline, CDR1 LNHDA and CDR2 SQIVND (reference sequence). For the CDR3, the DNA is TGTGCCAGTAAAGGACAGGGCAACTCAAGGGATGGAAAACTGTTTTTT. Residues: CASKGQGNSRDGKLFF.

The CDR3 loop reads CASSFGGFNEQYF. The CDR3 DNA is TGTGCCAGCAGTTTTGGGGGGTTCAACGAGCAGTACTTC. The chain combines TRBV12-3 or TRBV12-4 with TRBJ2-7, with a possible D match to TRBD2 (6 bases). This CDR3 comprises 13 residues. The V end lost 3 bases, the J end lost 5 bases, and 11 bases lay between the germline ends.

The chain uses TRBV12-2 and TRBJ1-5; the DNA was not used to check the table's D call, TRBD1. TRBV12-2 is flagged as a pseudogene. The CDR3 is made up of 20 amino acids. The CDR3 coding sequence is TGTGCAAGTCGCTTAGCGAGGTTTGGGAGGGACAGGGGTTTGTTACAGCCCCAGCATTTT. This encodes CASRLARFGRDRGLLQPQHF.

The V gene is TRBV10-3, the J gene TRBJ2-1; TRBD1 is a possible D gene (5 bases). This CDR3 has 14 residues. Germline V gene sequence: CDR1 ENHRY, CDR2 SYGVKD. Trimming stripped 0 bases from V and 8 bases from J, with 11 bases between. The CDR3 protein is CAISESSRVDEQFF. CDR3 sequence (DNA): TGTGCCATCAGTGAGTCAAGCAGGGTTGATGAGCAGTTCTTC.

This sequence joins TRBV6-7 and TRBJ2-7; D might be TRBD2 (5 bases). TRBV6-7 qualifies as an ORF whose function is uncertain. V lost 2 bases and J lost 3, with 14 bases in between. This CDR3 region has 15 residues. The CDR3 reads CASSYGLFTNYEQYF. CDR3 coding DNA: TGTGCCAGCAGTTACGGACTCTTTACTAACTACGAGCAGTACTTC.

J is TRBJ1-5 and V is TRBV5-5; D is possibly TRBD1 (6 bases). There are 17 residues in the CDR3. Trimming stripped 2 bases from V and 0 bases from J, with 15 bases between. Germline loops: CDR1 SGHKS, CDR2 YYEKEE (reference sequence). CDR3 sequence: CASSFVATGLSNQPQHF. CDR3 nucleotides: TGTGCCAGCAGCTTTGTTGCGACAGGCCTTAGCAATCAGCCCCAGCATTTT.

The chain is built from TRBV29-1 and TRBJ1-1; D gene uncertain. CDR1 and CDR2 from the germline V gene are SQVTM and ANQGSEA. Trimming shortened V by 2 bases and J by 0 bases, and 10 bases separated the two germline ends. The CDR3 runs to 14 residues. CDR3 sequence (DNA): TGCAGCGTTGAAACACACCCGATGAACACTGAAGCTTTCTTT. Amino acids: CSVETHPMNTEAFF.

The V gene is TRBV7-8, the J gene TRBJ1-1; a possible D gene is TRBD1 (5 bases). The CDR3 is 15 amino acids. V was clipped by 5 bases and J by 4 bases, with 17 bases between them. Germline CDR1 reads SGHVS; CDR2 reads FQNEAQ. CDR3 bases: TGTGCCAGCAGCCCAGGGTTATCGTCGGGCACTGAAGCTTTCTTT. Its protein is CASSPGLSSGTEAFF.

The chain couples TRBV9 to TRBJ1-6; a possible D gene is TRBD1 (5 bases). This CDR3 region has 15 residues. V was shortened by 3 bases and J by 5 bases, with 12 bases between the two germline ends. The V gene's germline CDR1 is SGDLS and CDR2 YYNGEE. The CDR3 DNA sequence: TGTGCCAGCAGCGAGACGACAGCGCATAATTCACCCCTCCACTTT. This encodes CASSETTAHNSPLHF.

As concerns this clone: Within the sample, other DNA sequences also encode this same CDR3. This rearrangement joins TRBV9 to TRBJ2-2, with a tentative D call TRBD1 (6 bases). Trimming pared 2 bases from V and 1 base from J, leaving 9 bases between. Germline V CDR1 and CDR2: SGDLS, YYNGEE. The CDR3 length is 15 residues. The DNA for the CDR3 is TGTGCCAGCAGCGTTGGGACACTGAACACCGGGGAGCTGTTTTTT. Translated: CASSVGTLNTGELFF. The entire variable domain, with the rest obtained from reference TRBV9 and TRBJ2-2, is as follows: DSGVTQTPKHLITATGQRVTLRCSPRSGDLSVYWYQQSLDQGLQFLIQYYNGEERAKGNILERFSAQQFPDLHSELNLSSLELGDSALYFCASSVGTLNTGELFFGEGSRLTVL.

This chain connects TRBV19 to TRBJ2-5; TRBD1 matches 7 bases. V lost 6 bases, J lost 4 bases, and 5 bases stayed unmatched. CDR3 size: 13 residues. Germline V gene data show CDR1 as LNHDA and CDR2 as SQIVND (reference sequence). Here the CDR3 DNA reads TGTGCCAGTAGGGACAGGTCCAGAGAGACCCAGTACTTC. It specifies CASRDRSRETQYF.

Written as DNA, the CDR3 is TGTGCCAGTAGTACACGACAGCCCCTTAGCAATCAGCCCCAGCATTTT. Translation: CASSTRQPLSNQPQHF. The gene calls are TRBV19 and TRBJ1-5; D perhaps matches TRBD1 (5 bases). Germline V gene data show CDR1 as LNHDA and CDR2 as SQIVND (reference sequence). This CDR3 is built from 16 residues. V lost 4 bases and J lost 0, with 13 bases in between.